The clone carrying this TCR beta chain was seen only a few times. Antigen: not known. Trimming pared 4 bases from V and 0 bases from J, leaving 10 bases between. This CDR3 has 16 residues. From germline, CDR1 is LGHNA and CDR2 YSLEER. The sample comes from a study of T-cell memory formation after mild COVID-19. About the study: TCR clusters largely stayed donor specific. Study results and limitations: Some responding clones appeared in pre-infection memory, suggesting cross-reactive memory joined. CD4+ clones that contracted lay mainly in CM and EM; CD8+ ones lay in EMRA.

From the 5' RACE reads, TCRdb called clonotypes with MiXCR, one entry per CDR3 protein. The sample includes 35,000 to 50,000 distinct CDR3 sequences, 8.5% to 10% of them seen just once. The V and J genes are TRBV4-3 and TRBJ2-6; D might be TRBD1 (6 bases). Source material: PBMCs or a T cell subset sorted from them (not recorded which). The receptor was derived from an adult woman who had mild COVID-19 (a few samples of this study predate the infection). Cell type and time point are not known. CDR3 coding DNA: TGCGCCAGCAGCCCCGACAGGAGCTCTGGGGCCAACGTCCTGACTTTC. Its protein is CASSPDRSSGANVLTF.